Each of the 28 T cell receptor beta chains below was sequenced from the same sample in a study of CD8 T cells in Susac syndrome. The RNA, roughly 0.5 to 1 ug, was put through reverse transcription using random hexamers. MiXCR, run by TCRdb on the immunoSEQ multiplex PCR reads, gives a single entry per CDR3 protein. This table has roughly 200,000 distinct CDR3 sequences, around 95% appearing once. Material: CD4+ T cells from PBMCs. Receptors were obtained from a human donor with multiple sclerosis.

The chain uses TRBV30 and TRBJ2-1, with D unresolved. V shed 4 bases and J shed 2 bases, with 9 bases lying between them. Germline CDR1 is GTSNPN and CDR2 is SVGIG (reference sequence). The CDR3 has 13 residues. DNA of the CDR3: TGTGCCTGGAATCCTCCAACCTACAATGAGCAGTTCTTC. It codes for CAWNPPTYNEQFF.

The chain carries TRBV7-2 and TRBJ1-1; the D gene is possibly TRBD1 (5 bases). CDR3 length: 15 amino acids. Germline values: CDR1 SGHTA, CDR2 FQGNSA. V lost 1 base, J lost 1 base, and 10 bases lay in between. In DNA, the CDR3 is TGTGCCAGCAGCTTAGAAGGGACCCGGAACACTGAAGCTTTCTTT. Protein: CASSLEGTRNTEAFF.

The J gene is TRBJ1-6, the V gene TRBV7-3; D gene unclear. In germline, CDR1 is SGHTA, CDR2 FQGTGA. CDR3 length: 15 amino acids. V was pared by 5 bases and J by 4 bases, with 12 bases between. CDR3 protein: CASSQRESYNSPLHF. CDR3 in DNA: TGTGCCAGCAGCCAACGGGAGTCATATAATTCACCCCTCCACTTT.

J is TRBJ2-3 and V is TRBV30, with D perhaps TRBD1 (6 bases). From germline, CDR1 is GTSNPN and CDR2 SVGIG (reference sequence). The CDR3 has 15 residues. V lost 2 bases to trimming and J lost 0 bases, with 12 bases between them. CDR3 region: CAWSPQGTSTDTQYF. In nucleotides, the CDR3 is TGTGCCTGGAGTCCACAGGGAACTAGCACAGATACGCAGTATTTT.

This chain connects TRBV18 to TRBJ1-2; D is uncertain. The ends were cut back, 3 bases at V and 0 bases at J, with 5 bases in the middle. The CDR3 spans 13 residues. Looked up from germline, CDR1 is KGHSH and CDR2 is LQKENI. In nucleotides, the CDR3 is TGTGCCAGCTCACCCGGGACTAACTATGGCTACACCTTC. Its protein product is CASSPGTNYGYTF.

V usage is TRBV18 and J usage is TRBJ2-7; TRBD2 matches 7 bases. The CDR3 contains 14 residues. Per the germline V gene, CDR1 is KGHSH and CDR2 is LQKENI. V dropped 0 bases and J dropped 6; count of bases not matched to a gene: 5. The CDR3 nucleotides read TGTGCCAGCTCACCACCCGGGAGGCAGGCCGAGCAGTACTTC. Protein: CASSPPGRQAEQYF.

In its sample, this clonotype was seen a few times. The chain combines TRBV30 with TRBJ1-1; D not certain. This CDR3 spans 11 amino acids. The V gene's germline CDR1 is GTSNPN and CDR2 SVGIG (reference sequence). V gave up 3 bases and J gave up 2 bases, with 4 bases separating them. The CDR3 loop reads CAWRANTEAFF. The CDR3 coding sequence is TGTGCCTGGAGGGCCAACACTGAAGCTTTCTTT.

The chain has TRBV30 and TRBJ2-3; 7 bases align to TRBD2. Germline assignment: CDR1 GTSNPN and CDR2 SVGIG (reference sequence). The CDR3 is made up of 13 amino acids. V lost 1 base and J lost 6; bases outside the gene matches: 4. The CDR3 nucleotides are TGTGCCTGGAGTGATCATAGCGGGGATACGCAGTATTTT. Translating it yields CAWSDHSGDTQYF.

The rearrangement uses TRBV12-3 or TRBV12-4 and TRBJ2-5, with 13 bases aligning to TRBD2. J lost 3 bases, V lost 8 bases, and 0 bases had no gene match. The CDR3 totals 13 residues. The CDR3 DNA sequence: TGTGCCAGCGGGACTAGCGGGGAAGAGACCCAGTACTTC. Its translation is CASGTSGEETQYF.

V is TRBV29-1 and J is TRBJ1-1; maybe TRBD1 (6 bases). V shed 7 bases and J shed 4 bases, with 28 bases lying between them. The CDR3 is 17 amino acids. Germline V gives CDR1 SQVTM, CDR2 ANQGSEA. The CDR3 sequence: CSAFSGQTSIRSTEAFF. CDR3 sequence (DNA): TGCAGCGCTTTCTCAGGACAGACATCCATCAGGAGCACTGAAGCTTTCTTT.

J is TRBJ1-4 and V is TRBV3-1; D might be TRBD1 (5 bases). The V end lost 5 bases, the J end lost 1 base, and 8 bases lay between the germline ends. The CDR3 length is 14 residues. Germline values: CDR1 LGHDT, CDR2 YNNKEL (reference sequence). Written as DNA, the CDR3 is TGTGCCAGCAGCTACCAGGGAACTAATGAAAAACTGTTTTTT. Translated, it gives CASSYQGTNEKLFF.

The CDR3 sequence is CSAREPSGGWGTQYF. The CDR3 region has the DNA TGCAGTGCTAGAGAGCCTAGCGGGGGCTGGGGGACCCAGTACTTC. This chain uses TRBV20-1 with TRBJ2-5, with 10 bases lining up with TRBD2. The CDR3 has 15 amino acids. J lost 7 bases, V lost 0 bases, and 8 bases had no gene match. Per germline, CDR1 DFQATT and CDR2 SNEGSKA (reference sequence).

This chain uses TRBV20-1 with TRBJ2-5; the D is unclear. In germline, CDR1 is DFQATT, CDR2 SNEGSKA (reference sequence). V gave up 1 base and J gave up 2 bases, with 11 bases separating them. This CDR3 spans 14 amino acids. DNA of the CDR3: TGCAGTGCTAGAGTCGGCGGTCGTCAAGAGACCCAGTACTTC. This codes for CSARVGGRQETQYF.

The V call is TRBV7-2, the J call TRBJ2-3; D call uncertain. Germline V gene lookup returns CDR1 SGHTA and CDR2 FQGNSA. V was pared by 3 bases and J by 2 bases, with 6 bases between. The CDR3 has 13 amino acids. Written as DNA, the CDR3 is TGTGCCAGCAGCTTTATACACACAGATACGCAGTATTTT. It encodes CASSFIHTDTQYF.

This clonotype was counted a single time. V usage is TRBV3-1 and J usage is TRBJ2-7; D gene uncertain. Between the trimmed V and J ends, which lost 4 bases and 3 bases, there was a span of 13 bases. CDR3 length: 14 residues. Germline V gives CDR1 LGHDT, CDR2 YNNKEL (reference sequence). CDR3 nucleotide sequence: TGTGCCAGCAGCCCTTCCTCAGCCATCTACGAGCAGTACTTC. Translated: CASSPSSAIYEQYF.

The rearrangement links TRBV20-1 to TRBJ2-7, with 13 positions matching TRBD2. Germline-derived CDR1 and CDR2 are DFQATT and SNEGSKA (reference sequence). The CDR3 has 15 residues. V lost 1 base, J lost 7 bases, and 7 bases stayed unmatched. CDR3 sequence reads: CSARAGTSGALEQYF. The CDR3 nucleotides read TGCAGTGCTAGAGCAGGGACTAGCGGGGCCTTGGAGCAGTACTTC.

The chain couples TRBV20-1 to TRBJ1-6; D call uncertain. Germline lookup yields CDR1 DFQATT and CDR2 SNEGSKA (reference sequence). This CDR3 contains 17 residues. Between the trimmed V and J ends, which lost 1 base and 0 bases, there was a span of 13 bases. CDR3 amino acids: CSARVNNKSSYNSPLHF. The CDR3 nucleotides read TGCAGTGCTAGAGTAAACAACAAGAGCTCCTATAATTCACCCCTCCACTTT.

The J gene is TRBJ2-1, the V gene TRBV20-1, with 10 bases fitting TRBD2. The V gene end was trimmed by 7 bases and the J gene end by 8 bases; junction bases not matched to a gene: 11. This CDR3 has 14 amino acids. The germline gives CDR1 DFQATT, CDR2 SNEGSKA (reference sequence). Here the CDR3 DNA reads TGCAGTGTTCTTGGAAGCGGGGGGGGCTATGAGCAGTTCTTC. It codes for CSVLGSGGGYEQFF.

The gene calls are TRBV15 and TRBJ2-4, with TRBD1 matching over 8 bases. There are 19 residues in the CDR3. J gave up 1 base and V 5 bases, and 16 bases lay outside the gene matches. Germline values: CDR1 LNHNV, CDR2 YYDKDF (reference sequence). Here the CDR3 reads CATSPRQGTYPSAKNIQYF. The CDR3 nucleotides read TGTGCCACCAGCCCACGACAGGGGACCTATCCTAGCGCCAAAAACATTCAGTACTTC.

The CDR3 DNA follows: TGCAGTGCTAGATCGGGGGAGGGACTTACCTTATACAATGAGCAGTTCTTC. It yields the protein CSARSGEGLTLYNEQFF. V and J are TRBV20-1 and TRBJ2-1, with 7 positions matching TRBD2. The germline CDR1 and CDR2 sequences are DFQATT and SNEGSKA (reference sequence). CDR3 length equals 17 residues. J lost 4 bases, V lost 2 bases, and 14 bases had no gene match.

The CDR3 DNA reads as TGTGCCAGCAGCGTAGCGAACAGAGGCTATGGCTACACCTTC. Its protein product is CASSVANRGYGYTF. The genes are TRBV9 and TRBJ1-2; D remains unclear. The V end lost 0 bases, the J end lost 4 bases, and 10 bases lay between the germline ends. Germline V CDR1 and CDR2: SGDLS, YYNGEE. The length of the CDR3 is 14 residues.

This chain links TRBV6-5 with TRBJ2-7; D possibly corresponds to TRBD1 (6 bases). Trimming shortened V by 0 bases and J by 2 bases, and 8 bases separated the two germline ends. Germline CDR1 MNHEY, CDR2 SVGAGI. The CDR3 covers 14 residues. For the CDR3, the DNA is TGTGCCAGCAGTTACTCCACAGGGACCTACGAGCAGTACTTC. It yields the protein CASSYSTGTYEQYF.

This clonotype was seen only once. The rearrangement links TRBV14 to TRBJ2-7; D ambiguous. CDR3 length: 13 residues. V lost 8 bases, J lost 2 bases, and 13 bases lay in between. Germline assignment: CDR1 SGHDN and CDR2 FVKESK. The CDR3 bases are TGTGCCAGCCGCCCGGGCACTCCCTACGAGCAGTACGTC. Protein sequence: CASRPGTPYEQYV.

The chain carries TRBV20-1 and TRBJ1-6; 7 nucleotides align to TRBD1. The CDR3 spans 15 residues. The V gene's germline CDR1 is DFQATT and CDR2 SNEGSKA (reference sequence). V was clipped by 5 bases and J by 4 bases; unmatched bases: 8. CDR3 protein: CSAPRTGDYNSPLHF. In nucleotides, the CDR3 is TGCAGTGCTCCCCGAACAGGGGATTATAATTCACCCCTCCACTTT.

The CDR3, as DNA: TGTGCCAGCAGCCAGACTAGCGGGGGAACCTACGAGCAGTACGTC. As protein: CASSQTSGGTYEQYV. The rearrangement links TRBV11-2 to TRBJ2-7; 12 nucleotides agree with TRBD2. The CDR3 loop spans 15 amino acids. CDR1 is SGHAT and CDR2 is FQNNGV in the germline V gene. The V gene end was trimmed by 5 bases and the J gene end by 2 bases; junction bases not matched to a gene: 4.

The chain uses TRBV3-1 and TRBJ2-2; 10 positions agree with TRBD1. V lost 4 bases, J lost 3 bases, and 8 bases stayed unmatched. Germline loops: CDR1 LGHDT, CDR2 YNNKEL (reference sequence). This CDR3 contains 17 residues. CDR3 loop: CASSLPFGTGDTGELFF. The CDR3 DNA sequence: TGTGCCAGCAGCCTTCCCTTCGGGACAGGGGACACCGGGGAGCTGTTTTTT.

This chain joins TRBV12-3 or TRBV12-4 and TRBJ1-2; tentative D call: TRBD1 (5 bases). The CDR3 extends over 15 amino acids. The V end was cut by 2 bases, the J end by 0 bases, with 10 bases between. CDR3 in amino acids: CASSLRGAANYGYTF. The CDR3 region has the DNA TGTGCCAGCAGTTTACGGGGCGCCGCTAACTATGGCTACACCTTC.

The chain has TRBV3-1 and TRBJ2-2; a weak D match, TRBD2 (6 bases). V dropped 0 bases and J dropped 4 bases, with 18 bases sitting between them. This CDR3 has 18 residues. CDR1 is LGHDT, CDR2 YNNKEL, per germline (reference sequence). The CDR3 DNA sequence: TGTGCCAGCAGCCAAGATCGTCAATGGGGGGATAGCACCGGGGAGCTGTTTTTT. Translation: CASSQDRQWGDSTGELFF.